This T cell receptor beta chain was sequenced for a study of blood T cell repertoires in COVID-19. Trimming removed 7 bases at V and 7 bases at J, with 20 bases between. The length of the CDR3 is 15 residues. CDR1 and CDR2 from the germline V gene are MDHEN and SYDVKM. The assay was immunoSEQ multiplex PCR, and TCRdb's table has in-frame clones only and misses some. The sample lists approximately 58,000 clones; roughly 90% were seen once. The sequencing input was peripheral blood. This chain links TRBV28 with TRBJ1-5, with D unresolved. This receptor was taken from a human donor in a cohort sampled during active COVID-19. CDR3 DNA sequence: TGTGCCAGCAAAGACTACAGAACCTCGGGGCAGCCCCAGCATTTT. Its protein is CASKDYRTSGQPQHF.